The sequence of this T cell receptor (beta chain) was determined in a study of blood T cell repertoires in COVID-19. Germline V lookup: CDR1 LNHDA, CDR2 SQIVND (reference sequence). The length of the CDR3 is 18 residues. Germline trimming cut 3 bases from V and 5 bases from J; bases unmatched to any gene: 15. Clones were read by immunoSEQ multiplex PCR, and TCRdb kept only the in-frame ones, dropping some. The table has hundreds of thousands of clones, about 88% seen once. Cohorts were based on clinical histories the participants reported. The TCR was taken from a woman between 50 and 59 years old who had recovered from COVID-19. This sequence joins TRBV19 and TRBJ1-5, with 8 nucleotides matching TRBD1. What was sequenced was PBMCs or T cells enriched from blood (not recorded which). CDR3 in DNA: TGTGCCAGTAGTATGTTGGACAGGGCGAGAGTGGAGGATCAGCCCCAGCATTTT. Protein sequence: CASSMLDRARVEDQPQHF.